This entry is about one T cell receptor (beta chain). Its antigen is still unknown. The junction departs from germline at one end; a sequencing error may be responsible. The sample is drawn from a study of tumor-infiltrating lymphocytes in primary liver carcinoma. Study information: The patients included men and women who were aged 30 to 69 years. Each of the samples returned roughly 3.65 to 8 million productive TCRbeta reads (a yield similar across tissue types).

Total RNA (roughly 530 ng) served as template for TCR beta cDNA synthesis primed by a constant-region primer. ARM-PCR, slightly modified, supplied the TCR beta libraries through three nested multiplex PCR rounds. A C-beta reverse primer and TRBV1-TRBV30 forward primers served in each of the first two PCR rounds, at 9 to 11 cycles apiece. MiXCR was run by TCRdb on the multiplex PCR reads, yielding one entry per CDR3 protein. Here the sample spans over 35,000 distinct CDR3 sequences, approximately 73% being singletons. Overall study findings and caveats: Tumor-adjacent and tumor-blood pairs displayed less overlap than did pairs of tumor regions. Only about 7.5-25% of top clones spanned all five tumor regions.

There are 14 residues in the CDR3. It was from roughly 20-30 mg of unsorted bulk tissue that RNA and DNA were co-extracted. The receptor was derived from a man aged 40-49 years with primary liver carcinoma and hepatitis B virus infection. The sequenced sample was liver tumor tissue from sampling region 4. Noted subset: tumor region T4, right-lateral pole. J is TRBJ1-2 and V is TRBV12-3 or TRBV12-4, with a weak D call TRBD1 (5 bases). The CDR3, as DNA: TGTGCCAGCAGTCCCTCGGGGACTAGCTATAGCTACACCTTC. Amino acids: CASSPSGTSYSYTF.